Here is one T cell receptor (beta chain) with its context. Its antigen is currently unknown. The data stem from a study of blood T cells in healthy people across ages. General study points: Diversity of TCR beta per million T cells declined in a roughly linear way with age. Whereas aged donors had fewer naive CD4+ cells, long-lived donors had more of them and higher diversity.

Sample-barcoded 5' priming and a J-beta primer mix drove a second PCR of about 6 to 11 cycles. Each of the cDNA molecules was tagged by a template-switch adaptor with 12 random nucleotides. TCRdb re-derived calls from the 5' RACE reads in MiXCR, one entry per CDR3 protein. This table holds 1.4 million to 1.5 million distinct CDR3 sequences, around 42% found once. The germline CDR1 and CDR2 sequences are SGHRS and YFSETQ. This CDR3 has 14 amino acids. Trimming cost V 0 bases and J 3 bases, with 10 bases left between them. This TCR came from a woman between 18 and 29 years old in good health. Specimen: blood. The rearrangement links TRBV5-1 to TRBJ2-7; a possible D gene is TRBD1 (6 bases). The CDR3 DNA sequence: TGCGCCAGCAGCTTGGACAGGGCAGACTACGAGCAGTACTTC. Residues: CASSLDRADYEQYF.